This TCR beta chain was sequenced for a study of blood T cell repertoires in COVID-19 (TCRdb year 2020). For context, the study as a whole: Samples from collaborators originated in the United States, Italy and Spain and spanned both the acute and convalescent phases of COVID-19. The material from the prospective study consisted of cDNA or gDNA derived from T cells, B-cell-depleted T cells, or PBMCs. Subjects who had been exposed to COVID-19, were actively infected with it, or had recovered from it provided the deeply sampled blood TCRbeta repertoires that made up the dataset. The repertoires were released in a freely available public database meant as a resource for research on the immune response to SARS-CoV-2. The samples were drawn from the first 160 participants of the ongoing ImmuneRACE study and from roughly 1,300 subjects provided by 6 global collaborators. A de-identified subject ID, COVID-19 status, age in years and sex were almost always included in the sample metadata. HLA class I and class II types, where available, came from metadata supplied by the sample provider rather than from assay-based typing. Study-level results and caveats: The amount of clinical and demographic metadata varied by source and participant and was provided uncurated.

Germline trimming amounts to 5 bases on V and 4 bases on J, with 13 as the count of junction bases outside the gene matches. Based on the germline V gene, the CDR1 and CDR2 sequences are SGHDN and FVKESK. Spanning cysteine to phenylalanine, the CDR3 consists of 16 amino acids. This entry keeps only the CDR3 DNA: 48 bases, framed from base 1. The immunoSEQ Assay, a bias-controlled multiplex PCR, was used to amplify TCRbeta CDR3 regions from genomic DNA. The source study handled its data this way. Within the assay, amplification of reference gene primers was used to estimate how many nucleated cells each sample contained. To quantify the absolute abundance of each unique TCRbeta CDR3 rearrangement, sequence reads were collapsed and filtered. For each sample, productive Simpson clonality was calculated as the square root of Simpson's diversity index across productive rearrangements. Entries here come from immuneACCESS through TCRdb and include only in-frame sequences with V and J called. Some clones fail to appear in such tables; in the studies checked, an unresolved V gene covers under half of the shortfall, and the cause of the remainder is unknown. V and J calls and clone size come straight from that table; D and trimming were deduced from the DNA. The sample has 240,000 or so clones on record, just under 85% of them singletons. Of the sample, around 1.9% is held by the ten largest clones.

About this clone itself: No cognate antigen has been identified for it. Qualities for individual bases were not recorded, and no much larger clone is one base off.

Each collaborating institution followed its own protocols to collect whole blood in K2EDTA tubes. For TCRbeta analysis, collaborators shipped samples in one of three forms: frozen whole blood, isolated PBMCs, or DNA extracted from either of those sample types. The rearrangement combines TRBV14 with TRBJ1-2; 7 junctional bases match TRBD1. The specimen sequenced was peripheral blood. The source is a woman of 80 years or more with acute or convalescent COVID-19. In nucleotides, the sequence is TGTGCCAGCAGCTACACCCGGGACAGCACTCGCTATGGCTACACCTTC. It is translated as CASSYTRDSTRYGYTF.